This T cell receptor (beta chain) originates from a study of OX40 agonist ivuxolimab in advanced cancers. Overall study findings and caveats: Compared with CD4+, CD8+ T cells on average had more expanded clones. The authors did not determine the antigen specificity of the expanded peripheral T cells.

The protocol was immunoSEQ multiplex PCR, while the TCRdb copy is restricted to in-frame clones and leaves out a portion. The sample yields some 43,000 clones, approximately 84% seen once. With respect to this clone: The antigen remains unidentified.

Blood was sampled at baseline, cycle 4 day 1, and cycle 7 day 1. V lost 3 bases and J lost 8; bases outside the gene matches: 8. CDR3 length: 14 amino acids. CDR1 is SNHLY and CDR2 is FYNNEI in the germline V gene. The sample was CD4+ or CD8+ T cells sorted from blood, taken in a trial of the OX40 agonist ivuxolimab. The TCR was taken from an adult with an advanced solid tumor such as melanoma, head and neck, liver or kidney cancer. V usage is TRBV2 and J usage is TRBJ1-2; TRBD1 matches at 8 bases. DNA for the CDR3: TGTGCCAGCAGTGATTTACGGACAGGGTTCGGCTACACCTTC. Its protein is CASSDLRTGFGYTF.